This T cell receptor (beta chain) is from a study of blood T cells in healthy people across ages. Study results and limitations: Naive and antigen-experienced cells could not be conclusively compared, given unsorted PBMCs.

This clonotype appeared a few times. The antigen is unknown. At one of its ends the junction is not consistent with the germline gene, which may arise from a read error. For the second PCR, which ran for roughly 6 to 11 cycles, a sample-barcoded 5' primer and a J-beta primer mix were used. A single record per CDR3 protein comes from TCRdb applying MiXCR to the 5' RACE reads. The sample consists of some 890,000 distinct CDR3 sequences, 25% to 35% of them appearing once. No fewer than 5 micrograms of total RNA were isolated from every sample. The germline gives CDR1 SGHTA, CDR2 FQGNSA. This CDR3 contains 15 residues. This sample also appeared in a second study, on T cells of mothers and their children.

This rearrangement joins TRBV7-2 to TRBJ2-4, with D unclear. The specimen was blood. This receptor was obtained from a woman between 35 and 50 years old in good health. CDR3 residues: CASSLYDLVKNIRYF. In DNA form, the CDR3 reads TGTGCCAGCAGCTTATACGACCTAGTCAAAAACATTCGGTACTTC.